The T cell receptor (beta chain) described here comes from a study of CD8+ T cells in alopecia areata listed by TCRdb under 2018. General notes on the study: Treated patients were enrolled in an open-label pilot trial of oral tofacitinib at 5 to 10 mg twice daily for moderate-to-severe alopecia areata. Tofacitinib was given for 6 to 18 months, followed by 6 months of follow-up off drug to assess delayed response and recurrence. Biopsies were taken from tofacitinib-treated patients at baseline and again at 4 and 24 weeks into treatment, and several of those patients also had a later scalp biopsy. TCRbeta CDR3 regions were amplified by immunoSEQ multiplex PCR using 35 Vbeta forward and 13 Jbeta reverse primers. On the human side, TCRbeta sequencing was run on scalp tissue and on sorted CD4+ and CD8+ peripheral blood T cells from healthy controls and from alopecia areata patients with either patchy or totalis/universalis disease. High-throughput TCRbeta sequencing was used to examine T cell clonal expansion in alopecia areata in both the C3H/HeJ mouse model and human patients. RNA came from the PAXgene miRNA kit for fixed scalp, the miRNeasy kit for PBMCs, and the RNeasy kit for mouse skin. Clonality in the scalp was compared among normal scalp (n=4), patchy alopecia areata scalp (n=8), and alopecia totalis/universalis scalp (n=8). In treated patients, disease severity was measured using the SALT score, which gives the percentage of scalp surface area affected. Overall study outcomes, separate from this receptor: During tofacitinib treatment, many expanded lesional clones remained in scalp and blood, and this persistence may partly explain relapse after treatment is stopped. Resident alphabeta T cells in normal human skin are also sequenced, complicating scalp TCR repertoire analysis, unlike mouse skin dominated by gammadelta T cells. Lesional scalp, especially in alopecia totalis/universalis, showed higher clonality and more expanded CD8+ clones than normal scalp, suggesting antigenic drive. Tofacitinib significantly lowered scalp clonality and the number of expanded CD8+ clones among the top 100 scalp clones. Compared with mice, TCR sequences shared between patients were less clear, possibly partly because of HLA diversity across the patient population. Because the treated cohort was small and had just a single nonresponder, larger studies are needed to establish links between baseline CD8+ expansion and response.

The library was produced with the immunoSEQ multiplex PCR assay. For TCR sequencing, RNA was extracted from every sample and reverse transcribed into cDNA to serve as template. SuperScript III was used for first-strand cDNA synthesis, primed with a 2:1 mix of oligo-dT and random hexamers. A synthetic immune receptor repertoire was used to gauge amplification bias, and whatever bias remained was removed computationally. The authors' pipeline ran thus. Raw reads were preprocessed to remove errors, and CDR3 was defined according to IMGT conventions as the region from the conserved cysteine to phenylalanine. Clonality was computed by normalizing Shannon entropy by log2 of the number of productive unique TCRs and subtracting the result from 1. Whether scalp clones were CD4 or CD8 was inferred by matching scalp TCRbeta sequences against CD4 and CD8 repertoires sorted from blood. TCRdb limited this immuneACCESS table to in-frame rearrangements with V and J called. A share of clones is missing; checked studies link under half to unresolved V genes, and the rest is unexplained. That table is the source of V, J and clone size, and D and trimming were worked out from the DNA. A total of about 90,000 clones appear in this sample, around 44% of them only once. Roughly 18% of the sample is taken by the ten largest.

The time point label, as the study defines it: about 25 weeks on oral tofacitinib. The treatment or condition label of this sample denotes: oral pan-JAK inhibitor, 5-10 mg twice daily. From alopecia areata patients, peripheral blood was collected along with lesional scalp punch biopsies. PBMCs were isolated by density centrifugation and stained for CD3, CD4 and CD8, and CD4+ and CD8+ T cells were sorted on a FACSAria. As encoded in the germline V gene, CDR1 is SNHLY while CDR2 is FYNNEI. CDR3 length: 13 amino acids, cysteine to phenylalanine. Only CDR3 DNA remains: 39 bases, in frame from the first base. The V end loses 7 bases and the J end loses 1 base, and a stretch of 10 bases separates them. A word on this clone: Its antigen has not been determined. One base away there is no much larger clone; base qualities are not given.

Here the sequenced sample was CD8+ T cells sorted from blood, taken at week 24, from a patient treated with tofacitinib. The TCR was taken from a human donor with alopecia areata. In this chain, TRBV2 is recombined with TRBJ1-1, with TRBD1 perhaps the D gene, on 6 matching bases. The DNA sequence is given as TGTGCCAGCAACACAGGGCCGAACACTGAAGCTTTCTTT. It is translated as CASNTGPNTEAFF.